The next 14 T cell receptor beta chains were all read from a single sample in a study of blood T cell repertoires in COVID-19. The protocol was immunoSEQ multiplex PCR, while the TCRdb copy is restricted to in-frame clones and leaves out a portion. The profile shows more than 300,000 clones, roughly 90% of them singletons. Specimen: peripheral blood. The receptor set was obtained from a woman aged 35 to 49 with COVID-19, enrolled during active disease.

V usage is TRBV11-2 and J usage is TRBJ2-5; 15 bases align to TRBD2. The CDR3 consists of 18 residues. V dropped 4 bases and J dropped 4; count of bases not matched to a gene: 10. CDR1 SGHAT and CDR2 FQNNGV come from the germline V gene. DNA for the CDR3: TGTGCCAGCAGCTGGACTAGCGGGAGGGCCAGTAAATTAGAGACCCAGTACTTC. Its translation is CASSWTSGRASKLETQYF.

This chain connects TRBV27 to TRBJ2-1; the D gene is possibly TRBD2 (6 bases). V shed 2 bases and J shed 7 bases, with 21 bases lying between them. The CDR3 is made up of 17 amino acids. Germline V gene lookup returns CDR1 MNHEY and CDR2 SMNVEV (reference sequence). As DNA, the CDR3 is TGTGCCAGCAGTTTAACTTTAGGACTACCCTCGGGGAATGAGCAGTTCTTC. This codes for CASSLTLGLPSGNEQFF.

This chain joins TRBV14 and TRBJ2-3, with TRBD2 matching 10 bases. V was pared by 4 bases and J by 5 bases, with 9 bases of the junction left unmatched. The CDR3 contains 16 residues. The germline gives CDR1 SGHDN, CDR2 FVKESK. Here the CDR3 reads CASSPQLAGEGDTQYF. CDR3 nucleotides: TGTGCCAGCAGCCCCCAGCTAGCGGGGGAGGGAGATACGCAGTATTTT.

The chain employs TRBV5-1 and TRBJ2-7; a possible D gene is TRBD2 (5 bases). Between the trimmed V and J ends, which lost 0 bases and 5 bases, there was a span of 12 bases. Germline V CDR1 and CDR2: SGHRS, YFSETQ. The CDR3 loop spans 14 amino acids. The CDR3 DNA follows: TGCGCCAGCAGCTTGGGAGGGAATAGCGACGAGCAGTACTTC. Its protein product is CASSLGGNSDEQYF.

The rearrangement links TRBV5-1 to TRBJ2-7; 12 positions match TRBD2. V trimming: 4 bases; J trimming: 5 bases; junction bases outside the gene matches: 4. The CDR3 runs 14 residues. CDR1 is SGHRS, CDR2 YFSETQ, per germline. CDR3 amino acids: CASSPGLAGHEQYF. CDR3 nucleotides: TGCGCCAGCAGCCCGGGACTAGCGGGCCACGAGCAGTACTTC. The complete variable domain, with remaining parts taken from reference TRBV5-1 and TRBJ2-7, reads KAGVTQTPRYLIKTRGQQVTLSCSPISGHRSVSWYQQTPGQGLQFLFEYFSETQRNKGNFPGRFSGRQFSNSRSEMNVSTLELGDSALYLCASSPGLAGHEQYFGPGTRLTVT.

This CDR3 is CSASGGFNEKLFF. The CDR3 DNA sequence: TGCAGTGCTAGTGGAGGATTTAATGAAAAACTGTTTTTT. V gene TRBV20-1 combines with J gene TRBJ1-4; D is undetermined. Trimming stripped 3 bases from V and 4 bases from J, with 9 bases between. Germline CDR1 and CDR2: DFQATT and SNEGSKA (reference sequence). The CDR3 loop spans 13 amino acids.

The rearrangement uses TRBV14 and TRBJ2-1; 14 nucleotides match TRBD2. This CDR3 contains 16 residues. The germline gives CDR1 SGHDN, CDR2 FVKESK. The V segment lost 0 bases and the J segment 10 bases; nucleotides outside the gene matches: 5. The CDR3 here is CASSQEGLAGALEQFF. The CDR3 DNA reads TGTGCCAGCAGCCAAGAGGGACTAGCGGGAGCTTTGGAGCAGTTCTTC.

The V call is TRBV6-5, the J call TRBJ1-1, with TRBD1 matching 9 bases. This CDR3 is 15 amino acids long. The trim removed 0 bases at V and 5 bases at J, leaving 4 bases unmatched. Germline V gene data show CDR1 as MNHEY and CDR2 as SVGAGI. The CDR3 nucleotides are TGTGCCAGCAGTTACTCCCGACAGGGGGGTACTGAAGCTTTCTTT. Its translation: CASSYSRQGGTEAFF.

V gene TRBV25-1 combines with J gene TRBJ1-3, with D hard to call. This CDR3 is 16 amino acids long. CDR1 is MGHDK, CDR2 SYGVNS, per germline. Trimming cost V 2 bases and J 1 base, with 12 bases left between them. The CDR3 DNA reads as TGTGCCAGCAGTGAAGTTAAGAAAGCGTCTGGAAACACCATATATTTT. This translates into CASSEVKKASGNTIYF.

This chain links TRBV5-1 with TRBJ1-1; D possibly corresponds to TRBD1 (5 bases). Looked up from germline, CDR1 is SGHRS and CDR2 is YFSETQ. The CDR3 length is 14 residues. Trimming removed 7 bases at V and 1 base at J, with 14 bases between. The DNA of the CDR3 is TGCGCCAGCCTCCCGGGGGGTGCGAACACTGAAGCTTTCTTT. Protein product: CASLPGGANTEAFF.

The chain links TRBV30 to TRBJ1-1; 9 bases align to TRBD1. The V and J ends lost 5 bases and 4 bases, in that order; junction bases with no gene match: 8. The CDR3 has 14 amino acids. Germline values: CDR1 GTSNPN, CDR2 SVGIG (reference sequence). For the CDR3, the DNA is TGTGCCTGGGCCCTACAGGGGGCGGTCACTGAAGCTTTCTTT. This codes for CAWALQGAVTEAFF.

The V and J genes are TRBV6-2 or TRBV6-3 and TRBJ1-2, with D uncertain. Between the trimmed V and J ends, which lost 0 bases and 3 bases, there was a span of 14 bases. The CDR3 covers 16 residues. Germline V gene lookup returns CDR1 MNHEY and CDR2 SVGEGT. CDR3 coding DNA: TGTGCCAGCAGTTACTCCACAGTCCGGGGTCACTATGGCTACACCTTC. Encoded protein: CASSYSTVRGHYGYTF.

The chain has TRBV6-4 and TRBJ2-3; possible D gene TRBD2, 6 bases. Between the trimmed V and J ends, which lost 4 bases and 1 base, there was a span of 9 bases. The V gene's germline CDR1 is MRHNA and CDR2 SNTAGT. The CDR3 has 14 residues. Here the CDR3 reads CASSVLAGTDTQYF. The CDR3 DNA follows: TGTGCCAGCAGTGTACTAGCAGGCACAGATACGCAGTATTTT.

The V call is TRBV4-3, the J call TRBJ2-7; TRBD1 matches at 7 bases. Per the germline V gene, CDR1 is LGHNA and CDR2 is YSLEER. The CDR3 runs to 14 residues. With V trimmed by 0 bases and J by 4 bases, 3 bases remained unmatched. CDR3 nucleotide sequence: TGCGCCAGCAGCCAAGAGGCCAGGGGGTACGAGCAGTACTTC. The encoded protein is CASSQEARGYEQYF.